The T cell receptor (beta chain) described here comes from a study of PD-1 blockade in classical Hodgkin lymphoma (dated by TCRdb to the early 2020s). General notes on the study: Nivolumab dosing was 3 mg/kg intravenously every 2 weeks, continuing until either disease progression or unacceptable toxicity. To define a peripheral blood immune signature of response to PD-1 blockade in classical Hodgkin lymphoma, the study combined TCR beta sequencing with CyTOF.

The germline V gene (reference sequence) provides CDR1 GTSNPN and CDR2 SVGIG. Reading from cysteine to phenylalanine, the CDR3 counts 14 amino acids. The read is trimmed to its CDR3 DNA, 42 bases read in frame from base 1. Trimming accounts for 5 bases at V and 4 bases at J, while the number of junction bases matched to no gene is 7. On this clone: What this receptor recognizes is not known. No base-level quality is on record; no much larger clone is a single base apart.

The Qiagen DNeasy kit was used to extract genomic DNA from unsorted PBMCs and from the negatively selected CD4+ and CD8+ fractions. TCR beta CDR3 regions were subjected to amplification by immunoSEQ multiplex PCR with primers that anneal to V and J segments. A synthetic immune receptor repertoire was used to minimize amplification bias, and remaining bias was computationally removed after sequencing. The published analysis was carried out like this. Repertoire diversity was quantified as the Shannon entropy index using custom Python scripts. Unsorted, CD4+ and CD8+ repertoires were analyzed separately, except in combined analyses where CD4+ and CD8+ sequences were merged in silico. Clonal expansion was defined as a frequency increase of at least 2-fold after treatment compared with C1D1, and clones undetected at baseline were assigned a pseudocount of 0.5. Singleton clones were defined as clones with 0 or 1 copy at C1D1, and non-singleton clones were defined as clones with 2 or more copies. Clones expanded in unsorted samples were assigned a CD4+, CD8+ or unknown annotation through matching of protein sequences in sorted samples from the same patient. Wilcoxon tests on paired samples were used to test changes in diversity from C1D1 to C4D1. The table was pulled from immuneACCESS by TCRdb, which kept in-frame rearrangements only. Such tables lose some clones; where checked, under half of the loss comes from unresolved V genes, and the rest has no known cause. V and J calls and clone size are as listed in that table; D and trimming were resolved from the DNA. Counted in this sample were roughly 45,000 clones; approximately 70% of them appeared once. The top ten constitute 2.5% to 3% of the sample.

The sample's time point label, in plain terms: cycle 2 day 1 (C2D1) of nivolumab. Relapse after autologous stem cell transplantation had occurred in all trial patients, and cohorts A, B and C were distinguished by prior brentuximab vedotin exposure. The trial cohort included more than 55 patients with relapsed/refractory classical Hodgkin lymphoma, and each patient had a best overall response of complete response, partial response or progressive disease. Single-agent nivolumab was administered to trial patients in the multi-cohort phase II CheckMate 205 trial. An independent review committee assessed best overall response by applying the 2007 International Working Group response criteria. PBMCs from the trial were collected at three points: immediately before nivolumab initiation (C1D1), and during therapy at cycle 2 day 1 and cycle 4 day 1. After peripheral blood was drawn into 8 mL Vacutainer Cell Preparation Tubes, PBMCs were isolated by centrifugation and then cryopreserved.

Broad study findings and their caveats: Baseline TCR diversity was reported as lower in newly diagnosed patients than in healthy donors, and lower still in relapsed/refractory patients. The study covered only a single clinical trial cohort, and the causes of the repertoire differences, possibly disease activity or prior therapy, were still not defined. Baseline diversity similar to that of newly diagnosed patients was observed in trial patients achieving complete response, whereas significantly lower diversity was observed in partial responders and progressors. Lower diversity was seen in patients whose nivolumab began less than 1 year after ASCT, and these patients were left out of later analyses so that immune reconstitution would not confound the results. By C4D1, a significant rise was seen in CD4+ TCR diversity but not in CD8+ TCR diversity (p=0.0027 vs p=0.16), and the rise was most apparent among complete responders (p=0.02).

Rearrangement joined TRBV30 to TRBJ1-1, and TRBD1 matches 10 of the central bases. The source material was peripheral blood mononuclear cells (PBMCs), sampled before the second cycle of nivolumab. This TCR derives from a human donor with classical Hodgkin lymphoma. The nucleotide sequence reads as follows: TGTGCCTGGGCAACGGGGACAGGGGTCACTGAAGCTTTCTTT. This yields the protein CAWATGTGVTEAFF.